The 26 T cell receptor beta chains presented below share a single source sample, sequenced in a study of CD8+ T cells in alopecia areata. Following extraction, RNA underwent reverse transcription to cDNA, which served as the sequencing template. Sequencing was performed with immunoSEQ multiplex PCR; in TCRdb, only in-frame clones are kept and a portion is missing. This sample has 100,000 to 150,000 clones, with about 50% found just once. Material: NKG2D-low CD8+ T cells sorted from blood. The receptors originated from a human donor with alopecia areata.

The V call is TRBV29-1, the J call TRBJ2-7, with D possibly TRBD1 on 5 matching bases. CDR1 SQVTM and CDR2 ANQGSEA come from the germline V gene. Trimming removed 4 bases at V and 2 bases at J, with 9 bases between. This CDR3 has 12 residues. CDR3 protein: CSVAAGPYEQYF. Written as DNA, the CDR3 is TGCAGCGTTGCGGCAGGGCCCTACGAGCAGTACTTC.

This clone was counted only a few times. The chain links TRBV6-5 to TRBJ1-5; a possible D gene is TRBD1 (6 bases). The length of the CDR3 is 14 residues. Deletions cut 8 bases from V and 8 bases from J, with 19 bases between. The germline gives CDR1 MNHEY, CDR2 SVGAGI. The CDR3 DNA sequence: TGTGCCAGCGGGACGACAGCCCCAGGGGAGCCCCAGCATTTT. Encoded protein: CASGTTAPGEPQHF.

The chain has TRBV27 and TRBJ1-4, with D maybe TRBD1 (6 bases). V dropped 5 bases and J dropped 12 bases, with 16 bases sitting between them. Germline V lookup: CDR1 MNHEY, CDR2 SMNVEV (reference sequence). This CDR3 has 13 residues. The CDR3 loop reads CASSPGTLLELFF. In nucleotides, the CDR3 is TGTGCCAGCAGTCCCGGGACACTCCTTGAACTGTTTTTT.

V is TRBV2 and J is TRBJ2-3, with TRBD2 matching 12 bases. The CDR3 covers 15 residues. The J segment lost 12 bases and the V segment lost 0 bases, leaving 7 bases of the junction unmatched. Germline CDR1 and CDR2: SNHLY and FYNNEI. CDR3 sequence (DNA): TGTGCCAGCAGTGAAGCCCAAACTAGCGGGGGGAGTCAGTATTTT. As protein: CASSEAQTSGGSQYF.

The rearrangement joins TRBV28 to TRBJ2-2; D possibly corresponds to TRBD1 (6 bases). Germline CDR1 MDHEN, CDR2 SYDVKM. The CDR3 covers 15 residues. The V gene lost 2 bases and the J gene lost 4 bases, with 11 bases spanning the gap. Here the CDR3 reads CASSLVRQATGELFF. CDR3 DNA: TGTGCCAGCAGTTTAGTGAGACAGGCCACCGGGGAGCTGTTTTTT.

The rearrangement links TRBV14 to TRBJ2-7, with 7 bases aligning to TRBD1. After removal of 0 bases from V and 2 bases from J, the junction contained 7 bases not matched to a gene. The CDR3 runs to 16 residues. Germline V gene sequence: CDR1 SGHDN, CDR2 FVKESK. CDR3 in amino acids: CASSQDGQGVAYEQYF. In DNA, the CDR3 is TGTGCCAGCAGCCAAGATGGTCAGGGGGTTGCCTACGAGCAGTACTTC.

This clone was detected a few times. V usage is TRBV29-1 and J usage is TRBJ2-6, with D perhaps matching TRBD1 or TRBD2 (5 bases each). V was cut by 0 bases and J by 4 bases, with 16 bases left in between. The V gene's germline CDR1 is SQVTM and CDR2 ANQGSEA. CDR3 length: 17 residues. In DNA form, the CDR3 reads TGCAGCGTTGAAGACCTACCGGGGCAGGGAGGGGCCAACGTCCTGACTTTC. It codes for CSVEDLPGQGGANVLTF.

The chain carries TRBV7-2 and TRBJ1-1; D is undetermined. The CDR3 runs to 15 residues. V dropped 6 bases and J dropped 3 bases, with 17 bases sitting between them. Per germline, CDR1 SGHTA and CDR2 FQGNSA. The CDR3 sequence: CASSTITSSDTEAFF. CDR3 DNA sequence: TGTGCCAGCAGTACAATAACAAGTTCGGACACTGAAGCTTTCTTT.

The chain combines TRBV29-1 with TRBJ2-2; D is perhaps TRBD1 or TRBD2 (5 bases each). V lost 3 bases and J lost 0, with 8 bases in between. Germline V gene data show CDR1 as SQVTM and CDR2 as ANQGSEA. This CDR3 has 14 amino acids. The CDR3 DNA sequence: TGCAGCGTTGACGGGACGGCGAACACCGGGGAGCTGTTTTTT. Residues: CSVDGTANTGELFF.

The rearrangement uses TRBV29-1 and TRBJ2-1, with 7 bases identical to TRBD1. This CDR3 comprises 14 residues. The ends lost 6 bases at V and 3 bases at J; junction bases unmatched: 8. The germline V gene has CDR1 SQVTM and CDR2 ANQGSEA. DNA for the CDR3: TGCAGCGTCCCGGACAGGCTAGACTACAATGAGCAGTTCTTC. The encoded protein is CSVPDRLDYNEQFF.

The chain employs TRBV30 and TRBJ2-7; maybe TRBD1 (5 bases). CDR1 is GTSNPN, CDR2 SVGIG, per germline (reference sequence). The CDR3 extends over 12 amino acids. Deletions cut 5 bases from V and 0 bases from J, with 8 bases between. The chain's CDR3 is CAWGRVSYEQYF. The DNA of the CDR3 is TGTGCCTGGGGCAGGGTCTCCTACGAGCAGTACTTC.

This CDR3 reads CAWSVEDRETGELFF. Written as DNA, the CDR3 is TGTGCCTGGAGTGTTGAGGACAGGGAAACCGGGGAGCTGTTTTTT. V is TRBV30 and J is TRBJ2-2, with 8 bases that match TRBD1. V trimming: 0 bases; J trimming: 5 bases; junction bases outside the gene matches: 5. In germline, CDR1 is GTSNPN, CDR2 SVGIG (reference sequence). The CDR3 spans 15 residues. Based on the CDR3 plus reference TRBV30 and TRBJ2-2, the full variable domain is SQTIHQWPATLVQPVGSPLSLECTVEGTSNPNLYWYRQAAGRGLQLLFYSVGIGQISSEVPQNLSASRPQDRQFILSSKKLLLSDSGFYLCAWSVEDRETGELFFGEGSRLTVL.

The chain combines TRBV2 with TRBJ2-1; D is uncertain. Trimming pared 1 base from V and 9 bases from J, leaving 16 bases between. Germline loops: CDR1 SNHLY, CDR2 FYNNEI. This CDR3 is 15 amino acids long. CDR3 in amino acids: CASSEGSVAPGEQFF. The CDR3 bases are TGTGCCAGCAGTGAAGGGTCAGTAGCTCCCGGTGAGCAGTTCTTC.

This chain connects TRBV23-1 to TRBJ1-1; 8 bases fit TRBD1. TRBV23-1 is filed as an ORF, its function uncertain. The V gene end was trimmed by 0 bases and the J gene end by 1 base; junction bases not matched to a gene: 16. This CDR3 comprises 20 residues. The CDR3 sequence is CASSQSGQVVGAKGNTEAFF. CDR3 coding DNA: TGCGCCAGCAGTCAATCGGGACAGGTCGTCGGCGCTAAAGGGAACACTGAAGCTTTCTTT.

The V and J genes are TRBV7-8 and TRBJ2-5; 7 bases are shared with TRBD2. With 6 bases clipped from V and 7 bases from J, the junction kept 2 bases outside the gene matches. Germline CDR1 and CDR2: SGHVS and FQNEAQ. The CDR3 is made up of 11 amino acids. This CDR3 is CASSRGGTQYF. The DNA of the CDR3 is TGTGCCAGCAGTCGCGGGGGGACCCAGTACTTC.

There are a few counts of this clone. The rearrangement uses TRBV29-1 and TRBJ2-3, with D unresolved. Germline V gives CDR1 SQVTM, CDR2 ANQGSEA. The CDR3 length is 12 residues. V was trimmed by 3 bases and J by 6 bases, leaving 10 bases between them. CDR3 DNA sequence: TGCAGCGTTGAGACCGATTGGGATACGCAGTATTTT. This gives the protein CSVETDWDTQYF.

The V and J genes are TRBV29-1 and TRBJ2-1, with 7 nucleotides matching TRBD1. Germline V gene sequence: CDR1 SQVTM, CDR2 ANQGSEA. V was pared by 4 bases and J by 7 bases, with 7 bases of the junction left unmatched. This CDR3 comprises 13 residues. The CDR3 protein is CSVVRGFGNEQFF. Here the CDR3 DNA reads TGCAGCGTTGTCAGGGGGTTTGGTAATGAGCAGTTCTTC.

This clone came up a few times. This sequence joins TRBV28 and TRBJ2-3; possible D gene TRBD2, 7 bases. Germline CDR1 and CDR2: MDHEN and SYDVKM. Trimming took 2 bases from V and 1 from J, leaving 10 bases between them. This CDR3 contains 15 residues. The CDR3 sequence is CASSLAGARTDTQYF. The DNA of the CDR3 is TGTGCCAGCAGTTTAGCGGGGGCCCGCACAGATACGCAGTATTTT. Supplemented by reference TRBV28 and TRBJ2-3, the full variable domain reads DVKVTQSSRYLVKRTGEKVFLECVQDMDHENMFWYRQDPGLGLRLIYFSYDVKMKEKGDIPEGYSVSREKKERFSLILESASTNQTSMYLCASSLAGARTDTQYFGPGTRLTVL.

The rearrangement uses TRBV30 and TRBJ2-7, with 7 positions matching TRBD2. The CDR3 contains 12 residues. Trimming cost V 8 bases and J 0 bases; bases outside gene matches: 4. CDR1 is GTSNPN, CDR2 SVGIG, per germline (reference sequence). CDR3 sequence: CAGTSDSYEQYF. The CDR3 nucleotides are TGTGCCGGCACTAGCGACTCCTACGAGCAGTACTTC.

This rearrangement joins TRBV4-1 to TRBJ2-1; 8 bases align to TRBD1. The CDR3 covers 16 residues. Trimming took 4 bases from V and 2 from J; bases not matched to a gene: 7. The germline V gene encodes CDR1 MGHRA and CDR2 YSYEKL. As DNA, the CDR3 is TGCGCCAGCAGCCTCCCGGGACAGGTGGCCTACAATGAGCAGTTCTTC. Protein sequence: CASSLPGQVAYNEQFF.

The chain recombines TRBV13 with TRBJ2-1; 9 nucleotides match TRBD2. The CDR3 has 11 residues. The V segment lost 10 bases and the J segment 9 bases; nucleotides outside the gene matches: 4. Germline V gene lookup returns CDR1 PRHDT and CDR2 FYEKMQ (reference sequence). The CDR3 nucleotides read TGTGCCACCGCGGGGGGGCTTGAGCAGTTCTTC. This gives the protein CATAGGLEQFF.

V usage is TRBV25-1 and J usage is TRBJ1-2; D possibly corresponds to TRBD1 (5 bases). This CDR3 has 13 amino acids. V was cut by 3 bases and J by 4 bases, with 9 bases left in between. CDR1 and CDR2 (germline): MGHDK, SYGVNS. In DNA, the CDR3 is TGTGCCAGCAGTGATGAGGGGACCTATGGCTACACCTTC. This translates into CASSDEGTYGYTF.

V usage is TRBV23-1 and J usage is TRBJ2-7; no clear D. TRBV23-1 is classed as an ORF, of uncertain function. V lost 0 bases and J 0 bases, leaving 6 bases between the germline ends. The CDR3 covers 14 residues. The DNA for the CDR3 is TGCGCCAGCAGTCAATCAGAGAGCTCCTACGAGCAGTACTTC. Translating it yields CASSQSESSYEQYF.

This clone was counted a few times. The genes are TRBV29-1 and TRBJ2-7; D gene ambiguous. V lost 4 bases and J lost 0, with 19 bases in between. CDR3 size: 16 residues. Per the germline V gene, CDR1 is SQVTM and CDR2 is ANQGSEA. In nucleotides, the CDR3 is TGCAGCGTTGGATCGACAACGCCTTACAGCTCCTACGAGCAGTACTTC. As protein: CSVGSTTPYSSYEQYF.

This sequence joins TRBV29-1 and TRBJ1-2; D is uncertain. Trimming took off 3 bases at V and 8 bases at J, with 13 bases between the two ends. CDR1 and CDR2 from the germline V gene are SQVTM and ANQGSEA. This CDR3 spans 12 amino acids. CDR3: CSVEGGPQGYTF. Here the CDR3 DNA reads TGCAGCGTTGAGGGTGGGCCTCAAGGCTACACCTTC.

Only one count was recorded for this clone. The chain combines TRBV4-1 with TRBJ2-7, with unresolved D. This CDR3 is built from 14 residues. Trimming removed 3 bases from V and 0 bases from J, with 9 bases in between. The germline CDR1 and CDR2 sequences are MGHRA and YSYEKL. CDR3 in amino acids: CASSHPGSSYEQYF. In nucleotides, the CDR3 is TGCGCCAGCAGCCATCCCGGGTCCTCCTACGAGCAGTACTTC.